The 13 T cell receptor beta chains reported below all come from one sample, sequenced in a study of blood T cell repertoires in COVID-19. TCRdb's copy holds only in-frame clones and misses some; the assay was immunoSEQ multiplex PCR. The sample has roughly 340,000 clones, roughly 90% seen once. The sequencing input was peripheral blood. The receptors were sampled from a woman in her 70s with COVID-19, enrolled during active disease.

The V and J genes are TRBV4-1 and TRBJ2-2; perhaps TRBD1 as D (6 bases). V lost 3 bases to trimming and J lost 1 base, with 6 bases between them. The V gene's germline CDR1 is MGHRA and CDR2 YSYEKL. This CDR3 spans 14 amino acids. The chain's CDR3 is CASSQGQNTGELFF. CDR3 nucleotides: TGCGCCAGCAGCCAGGGACAGAACACCGGGGAGCTGTTTTTT.

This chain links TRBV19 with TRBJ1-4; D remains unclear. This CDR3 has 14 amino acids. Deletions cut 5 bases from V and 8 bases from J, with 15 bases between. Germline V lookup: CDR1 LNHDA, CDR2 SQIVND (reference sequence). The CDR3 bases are TGTGCCAGTAGTCCTACCGGTGCGGGGGAAAAACTGTTTTTT. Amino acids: CASSPTGAGEKLFF. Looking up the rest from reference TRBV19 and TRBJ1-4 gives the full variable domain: DGGITQSPKYLFRKEGQNVTLSCEQNLNHDAMYWYRQDPGQGLRLIYYSQIVNDFQKGDIAEGYSVSREKKESFPLTVTSAQKNPTAFYLCASSPTGAGEKLFFGSGTQLSVL.

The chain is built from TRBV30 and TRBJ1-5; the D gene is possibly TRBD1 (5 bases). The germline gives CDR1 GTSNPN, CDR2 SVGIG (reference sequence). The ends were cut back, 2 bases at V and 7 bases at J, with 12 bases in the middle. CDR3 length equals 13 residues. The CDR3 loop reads CAWSSRGSQPQHF. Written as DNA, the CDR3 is TGTGCCTGGAGTAGTAGGGGTAGCCAGCCCCAGCATTTT.

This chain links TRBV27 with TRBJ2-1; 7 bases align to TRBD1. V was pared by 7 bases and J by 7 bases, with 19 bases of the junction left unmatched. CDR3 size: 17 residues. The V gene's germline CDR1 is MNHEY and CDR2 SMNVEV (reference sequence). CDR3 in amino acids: CASTKANDRATPNEQFF. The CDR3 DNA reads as TGTGCCAGCACCAAAGCTAACGACAGGGCCACGCCGAATGAGCAGTTCTTC.

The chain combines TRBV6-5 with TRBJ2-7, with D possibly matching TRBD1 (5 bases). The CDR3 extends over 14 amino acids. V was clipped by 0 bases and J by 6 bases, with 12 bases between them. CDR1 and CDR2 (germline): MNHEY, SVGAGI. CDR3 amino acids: CASSYSKGAAEQYF. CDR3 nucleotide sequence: TGTGCCAGCAGTTACTCGAAAGGGGCGGCCGAGCAGTACTTC.

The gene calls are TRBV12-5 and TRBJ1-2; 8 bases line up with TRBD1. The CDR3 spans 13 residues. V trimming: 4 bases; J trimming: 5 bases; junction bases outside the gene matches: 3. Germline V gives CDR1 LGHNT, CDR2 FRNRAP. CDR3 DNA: TGTGCTAGTGGTTACCGGGACAGGTATGGCTACACCTTC. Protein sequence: CASGYRDRYGYTF. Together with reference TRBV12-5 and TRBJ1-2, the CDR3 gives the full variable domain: DARVTQTPRHKVTEMGQEVTMRCQPILGHNTVFWYRQTMMQGLELLAYFRNRAPLDDSGMPKDRFSAEMPDATLATLKIQPSEPRDSAVYFCASGYRDRYGYTFGSGTRLTVV.

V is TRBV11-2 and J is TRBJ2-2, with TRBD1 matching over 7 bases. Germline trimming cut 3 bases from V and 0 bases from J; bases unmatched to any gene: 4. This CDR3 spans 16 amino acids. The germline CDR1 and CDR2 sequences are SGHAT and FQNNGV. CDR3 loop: CASSFDRVPNTGELFF. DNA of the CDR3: TGTGCCAGCAGCTTTGACAGGGTCCCGAACACCGGGGAGCTGTTTTTT.

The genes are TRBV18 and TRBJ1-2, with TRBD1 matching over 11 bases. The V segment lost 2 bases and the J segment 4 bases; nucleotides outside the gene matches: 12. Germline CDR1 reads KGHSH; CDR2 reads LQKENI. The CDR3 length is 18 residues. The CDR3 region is CASSPVSGTGGPSYGYTF. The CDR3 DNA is TGTGCCAGCTCACCAGTGTCCGGGACAGGGGGGCCTAGCTATGGCTACACCTTC.

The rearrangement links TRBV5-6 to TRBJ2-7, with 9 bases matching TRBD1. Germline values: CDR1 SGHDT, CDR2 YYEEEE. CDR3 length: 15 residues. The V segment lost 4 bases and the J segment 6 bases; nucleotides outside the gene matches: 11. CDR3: CASSARTGELGEQYF. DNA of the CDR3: TGTGCCAGCAGCGCCAGGACAGGGGAATTAGGCGAGCAGTACTTC.

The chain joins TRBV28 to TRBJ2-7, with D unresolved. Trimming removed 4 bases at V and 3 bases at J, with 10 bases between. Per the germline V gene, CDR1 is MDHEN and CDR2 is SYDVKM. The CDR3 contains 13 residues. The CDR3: CASSSDLRYEQYF. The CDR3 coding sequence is TGTGCCAGCAGTTCAGACTTGCGCTACGAGCAGTACTTC. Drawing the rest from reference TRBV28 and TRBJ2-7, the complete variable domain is DVKVTQSSRYLVKRTGEKVFLECVQDMDHENMFWYRQDPGLGLRLIYFSYDVKMKEKGDIPEGYSVSREKKERFSLILESASTNQTSMYLCASSSDLRYEQYFGPGTRLTVT.

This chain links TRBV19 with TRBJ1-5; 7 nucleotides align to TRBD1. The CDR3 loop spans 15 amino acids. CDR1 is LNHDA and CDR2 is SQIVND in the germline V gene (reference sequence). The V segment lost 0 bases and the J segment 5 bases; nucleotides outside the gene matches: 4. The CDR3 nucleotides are TGTGCCAGTAGTATAGATCAGGGGGGAGATCAGCCCCAGCATTTT. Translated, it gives CASSIDQGGDQPQHF.

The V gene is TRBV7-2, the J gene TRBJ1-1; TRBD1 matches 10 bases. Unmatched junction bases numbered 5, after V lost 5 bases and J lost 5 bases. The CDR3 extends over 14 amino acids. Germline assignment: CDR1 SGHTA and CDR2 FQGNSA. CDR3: CASSTPDRGTEAFF. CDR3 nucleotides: TGTGCCAGCAGCACTCCGGACAGGGGGACTGAAGCTTTCTTT.

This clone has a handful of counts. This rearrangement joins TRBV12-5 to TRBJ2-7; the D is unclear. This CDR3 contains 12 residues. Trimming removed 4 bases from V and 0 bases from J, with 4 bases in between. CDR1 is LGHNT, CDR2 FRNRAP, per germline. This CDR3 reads CASGSSSYEQYF. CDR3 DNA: TGTGCTAGTGGTTCGAGCTCCTACGAGCAGTACTTC.